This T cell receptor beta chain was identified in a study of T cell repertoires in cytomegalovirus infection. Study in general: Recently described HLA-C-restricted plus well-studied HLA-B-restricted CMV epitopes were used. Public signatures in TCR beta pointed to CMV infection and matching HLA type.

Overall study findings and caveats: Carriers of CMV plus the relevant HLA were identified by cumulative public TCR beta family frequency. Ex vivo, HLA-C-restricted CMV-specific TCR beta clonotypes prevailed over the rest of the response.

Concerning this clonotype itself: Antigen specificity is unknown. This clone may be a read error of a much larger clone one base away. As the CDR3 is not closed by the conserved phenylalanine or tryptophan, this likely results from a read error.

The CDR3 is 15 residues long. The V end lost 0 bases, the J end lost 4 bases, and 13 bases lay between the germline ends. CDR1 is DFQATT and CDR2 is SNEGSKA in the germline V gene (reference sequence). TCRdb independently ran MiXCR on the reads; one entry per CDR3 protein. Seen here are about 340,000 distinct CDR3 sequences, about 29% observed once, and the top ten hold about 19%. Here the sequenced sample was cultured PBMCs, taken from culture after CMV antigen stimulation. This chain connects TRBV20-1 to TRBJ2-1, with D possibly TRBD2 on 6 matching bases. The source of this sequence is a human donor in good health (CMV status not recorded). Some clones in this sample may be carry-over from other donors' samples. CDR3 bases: TGCAGTGCTAGAGATCTCGACGGGGGTTACAATGAGCAGTTCTTA. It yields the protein CSARDLDGGYNEQFL.